This TCR beta chain is drawn from a study of response to subunit inactivated influenza vaccine. Trimming pared 3 bases from V and 7 bases from J, leaving 7 bases between. Germline-derived CDR1 and CDR2 are LGHDT and YNNKEL (reference sequence). The CDR3 has 13 amino acids. TCRdb independently ran MiXCR on the RT-PCR reads; one entry per CDR3 protein. The data hold roughly 540,000 distinct CDR3 sequences, with roughly 23% observed a single time. These data were also filed under a second study, of T cells expressing NK-cell markers. That investigation notes: The TCR beta cDNA came from 5'RACE template switching with UMIs. It was from sorted CD3+CD56+NKG2C+, CD3+CD56+NKG2C- and CD3+CD56-NKG2C+ T cells that TCR beta repertoires came. HCMV seropositivity characterized seven of the eight sequenced donors, and seronegativity one. Whether the expanded NKG2C+ T cell clones recognized HCMV remained unclear.

The V call is TRBV3-1, the J call TRBJ1-6, with D possibly being TRBD1 (6 bases). The material was CD4+ T cells sorted from PBMCs, obtained approximately 12 days after vaccination. The TCR comes from a man aged 45-65 years who received an inactivated influenza vaccine. CDR3 nucleotides: TGTGCCAGCAGCCAGGGGGCCAATTCACCCCTCCACTTT. It codes for CASSQGANSPLHF. The whole variable domain, filled in from reference TRBV3-1 and TRBJ1-6, reads DTAVSQTPKYLVTQMGNDKSIKCEQNLGHDTMYWYKQDSKKFLKIMFSYNNKELIINETVPNRFSPKSPDKAHLNLHINSLELGDSAVYFCASSQGANSPLHFGNGTRLTVT.